A selection of T cell receptor beta chains follows, all from one sample in a study of blood T cell repertoires in COVID-19. Measured with immunoSEQ multiplex PCR; TCRdb has only the in-frame clones, and not every one. This table has roughly 140,000 clones, around 85% appearing once. Source material: PBMCs or T cells enriched from blood (not recorded which). All receptors derive from a middle-aged woman who had recovered from COVID-19. CDR3s include the opening cysteine and the closing phenylalanine or tryptophan. The D gene is left open where the match is weak. Some rows mark clone size as missing; the rest say once, few, many or name a class of expanded clone.

>TRBV19|TRBD2|NA|TRBJ2-3
CASSIVAGRGDTQYF
TGTGCCAGTAGTATCGTAGCGGGCCGGGGAGATACGCAGTATTTT
>TRBV4-1|TRBD2|NA|TRBJ2-7
CASSQNLAGGYEQYF
TGCGCCAGCAGCCAGAACCTAGCGGGAGGCTACGAGCAGTACTTC
>TRBV5-4|TRBD2|NA|TRBJ2-3
CASSRRRDYTTDTQYF
TGTGCCAGCAGCCGCCGGAGGGACTATACGACAGATACGCAGTATTTT
>TRBV2|TRBD1|NA|TRBJ1-5
CASSGDRHSNQPQHF
TGTGCCAGCAGTGGGGACAGACATAGCAATCAGCCCCAGCATTTT
>TRBV20-1|NA|NA|TRBJ1-5
CSAGDRFNQPQHF
TGCAGTGCTGGTGACAGATTCAATCAGCCCCAGCATTTT
>TRBV2|TRBD1|NA|TRBJ1-3
CASSGTGGSGNTIYF
TGTGCCAGCAGTGGGACAGGGGGGTCTGGAAACACCATATATTTT
>TRBV5-1|TRBD1|NA|TRBJ1-2
CASSPTGVLGYTF
TGCGCCAGCAGCCCCACAGGGGTATTAGGCTACACCTTC
>TRBV14|NA|NA|TRBJ2-5
CASSQAWGPETQYF
TGTGCCAGCAGCCAAGCGTGGGGGCCAGAGACCCAGTACTTC
>TRBV7-2|TRBD2|NA|TRBJ2-5
CASTKGGVRLAGETQYF
TGTGCCAGCACCAAAGGGGGAGTGAGACTAGCGGGGGAGACCCAGTACTTC
>TRBV11-3|TRBD1|NA|TRBJ1-2
CASSRRQGDYGYTF
TGTGCCAGCAGCCGACGGCAGGGGGACTATGGCTACACCTTC
>TRBV15|TRBD1|once|TRBJ2-7
CATSRVEGTGRLDEQYF
TGTGCCACCAGCAGAGTAGAAGGGACAGGGCGTCTAGACGAGCAGTACTTC
>TRBV27|NA|NA|TRBJ2-1
CASSLGPGQIYEQFF
TGTGCCAGCAGTTTGGGTCCGGGACAAATATATGAGCAGTTCTTC
>TRBV27|TRBD1|NA|TRBJ2-1
CASSLGTAYNEQFF
TGTGCCAGCAGTTTAGGGACAGCCTACAATGAGCAGTTCTTC
>TRBV19|TRBD1|NA|TRBJ1-5
CASSISGQGASRAKQPQHF
TGTGCCAGTAGTATCTCGGGACAGGGGGCTTCCCGGGCAAAACAGCCCCAGCATTTT
>TRBV9|TRBD2|NA|TRBJ2-3
CASSVDSGGSGTDTQYF
TGTGCCAGCAGCGTAGATAGCGGGGGGTCTGGCACAGATACGCAGTATTTT
>TRBV19|NA|NA|TRBJ2-7
CASSIDRTYEQYF
TGTGCCAGTAGTATTGACAGGACCTACGAGCAGTACTTC
>TRBV13|TRBD1|NA|TRBJ1-1
CASSLTGGTEAFF
TGTGCCAGCAGCTTAACAGGGGGCACTGAAGCTTTCTTT
>TRBV19|TRBD1|NA|TRBJ2-5
CASSSRTGDQETQYF
TGTGCCAGTAGTTCGCGGACAGGGGACCAAGAGACCCAGTACTTC
>TRBV7-2|NA|NA|TRBJ2-1
CASSNSYEQFF
TGTGCCAGCAGCAACTCCTATGAGCAGTTCTTC
>TRBV5-4|TRBD2|NA|TRBJ2-2
CASTWGGENGELFF
TGTGCCAGCACCTGGGGGGGAGAGAACGGGGAGCTGTTTTTT
>TRBV6-5|NA|NA|TRBJ1-2
CASSSPDYGYTF
TGTGCCAGCAGTTCCCCGGACTATGGCTACACCTTC
>TRBV29-1|TRBD1|NA|TRBJ1-1
CSVSQTGDTEAFF
TGCAGCGTCTCCCAGACAGGGGACACTGAAGCTTTCTTT
>TRBV5-1|TRBD1|NA|TRBJ1-2
CASAPTGVYGYTF
TGCGCCAGCGCACCAACAGGGGTCTATGGCTACACCTTC
>TRBV11-2|NA|NA|TRBJ2-3
CASSLSSEEYF
TGTGCCAGCAGCTTATCATCTGAGGAGTATTTT
>TRBV18|TRBD1|few|TRBJ1-2
CASSPRGQLNYGYTF
TGTGCCAGCTCACCCCGGGGACAGCTAAACTATGGCTACACCTTC
>TRBV7-8|NA|once|TRBJ1-1
CASSLAKGGYTEAFF
TGTGCCAGCAGCTTAGCGAAGGGGGGGTACACTGAAGCTTTCTTT
>TRBV18|NA|NA|TRBJ2-7
CASTDRNGVYEQYF
TGTGCCAGCACCGACAGAAATGGAGTCTACGAGCAGTACTTC
>TRBV27|NA|once|TRBJ1-4
CASSRIEREKLFF
TGTGCCAGCAGCAGAATCGAGCGGGAAAAACTGTTTTTT
>TRBV11-2|TRBD1|NA|TRBJ2-1
CASSPRWTGYNEQFF
TGTGCCAGCAGCCCGCGATGGACAGGCTACAATGAGCAGTTCTTC
>TRBV7-2|TRBD1|NA|TRBJ1-2
CASSVAGQGLSDGYTF
TGTGCCAGCAGCGTTGCGGGACAGGGGTTGTCAGATGGCTACACCTTC
>TRBV5-5|NA|NA|TRBJ1-4
CASSLGQGIHEKLFF
TGTGCCAGCAGCTTGGGGCAGGGGATTCATGAAAAACTGTTTTTT
>TRBV4-1|TRBD1|NA|TRBJ2-3
CASSPTGGDGTDTQYF
TGCGCCAGCAGCCCAACAGGGGGTGACGGCACAGATACGCAGTATTTT
>TRBV28|TRBD2|few|TRBJ2-1
CASSSGTSGENNEQFF
TGTGCCAGCAGTTCCGGGACTAGCGGGGAGAACAATGAGCAGTTCTTC
>TRBV5-4|TRBD1|NA|TRBJ2-7
CASSGDRDYEQYF
TGTGCCAGCAGCGGGGACAGGGACTACGAGCAGTACTTC
>TRBV10-3|NA|NA|TRBJ1-2
CAIQNTGSGYNGYTF
TGTGCCATCCAAAACACGGGCTCGGGGTATAATGGCTACACCTTC
>TRBV5-1|TRBD2|NA|TRBJ2-3
CASSERTSGFGDTQYF
TGCGCCAGCAGCGAACGGACTAGCGGGTTCGGGGATACGCAGTATTTT
>TRBV9|NA|NA|TRBJ1-4
CASSVGYNEKLFF
TGTGCCAGCAGCGTAGGTTATAATGAAAAACTGTTTTTT
>TRBV27|TRBD1|NA|TRBJ2-3
CASSPPWTGSSTDTQYF
TGTGCCAGCAGTCCCCCCTGGACAGGCTCTAGCACAGATACGCAGTATTTT
>TRBV19|NA|NA|TRBJ2-1
CASSMRRAGNNEQFF
TGTGCCAGTAGTATGCGTAGGGCGGGGAACAATGAGCAGTTCTTC
>TRBV5-1|NA|NA|TRBJ2-1
CASSLGGTAHNEQFF
TGCGCCAGCAGCTTGGGCGGGACGGCCCACAATGAGCAGTTCTTC